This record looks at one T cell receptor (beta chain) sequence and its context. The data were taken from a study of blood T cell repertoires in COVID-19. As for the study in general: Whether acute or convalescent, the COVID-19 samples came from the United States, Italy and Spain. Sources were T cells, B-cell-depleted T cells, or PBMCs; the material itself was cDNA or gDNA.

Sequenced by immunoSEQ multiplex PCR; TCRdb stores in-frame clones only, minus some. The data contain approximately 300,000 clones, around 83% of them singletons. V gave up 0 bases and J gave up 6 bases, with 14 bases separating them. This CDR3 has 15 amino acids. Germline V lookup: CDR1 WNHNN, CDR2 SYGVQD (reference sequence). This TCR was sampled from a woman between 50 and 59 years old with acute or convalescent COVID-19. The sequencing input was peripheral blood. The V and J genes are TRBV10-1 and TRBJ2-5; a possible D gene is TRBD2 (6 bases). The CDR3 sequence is CASSESSSGGQTQYF. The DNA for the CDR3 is TGCGCCAGCAGTGAGTCTTCGTCCGGGGGACAGACCCAGTACTTC.